This entry concerns a single T cell receptor (beta chain). The antigen remains undetermined. This entry comes from a study of OX40 agonist ivuxolimab in advanced cancers. The V end lost 4 bases, the J end lost 1 base, and 5 bases lay between the germline ends. Germline CDR1 is SGHRS and CDR2 is YFSETQ. The CDR3 contains 13 residues. This table comes from immunoSEQ multiplex PCR, and its TCRdb copy is limited to in-frame clones, with some not included. This sample has tens of thousands of clones, with roughly 88% found just once. Study observations and caveats: More expanded clones were seen, on average, in CD8+ T cells than in CD4+. Some nonresponders also had low normalized T-cell clonal expansion.

This receptor was identified in an adult with an advanced solid tumor such as melanoma, head and neck, liver or kidney cancer. The chain carries TRBV5-1 and TRBJ2-2; D is undetermined. This material consisted of CD4+ or CD8+ T cells sorted from blood, taken in a trial of the OX40 agonist ivuxolimab. The CDR3 coding sequence is TGCGCCAGCAGCCCCGGGAACACCGGGGAGCTGTTTTTT. Translating it yields CASSPGNTGELFF.